A single sample is the source of the 23 T cell receptor beta chains below, sequenced in a study of cytomegalovirus exposure and HLA in healthy donors. A multiplex PCR was run with 60 Vbeta primers and 13 Jbeta primers. Only in-frame clones appear in the TCRdb table, and some are missing; sequencing was by immunoSEQ multiplex PCR. The sample carries about 120,000 clones, 63% recorded once. The sample was PBMCs. These receptors were collected from a man aged 40-50 years in good health and CMV-seropositive.

The chain is built from TRBV5-4 and TRBJ2-2; 9 bases fit TRBD2. The germline gives CDR1 SGHNT, CDR2 YYREEE (reference sequence). This CDR3 region has 16 residues. The V segment lost 2 bases and the J segment 1 base; nucleotides outside the gene matches: 3. The CDR3 nucleotides are TGTGCCAGCAGCTTCGGCGGGAGGGTGAACACCGGGGAGCTGTTTTTT. Translation: CASSFGGRVNTGELFF.

This clone was found once. Other DNA sequences within the sample encode an identical CDR3. This rearrangement joins TRBV28 to TRBJ1-2; D may be TRBD1 (5 bases). This CDR3 contains 12 residues. Looked up from germline, CDR1 is MDHEN and CDR2 is SYDVKM. Trimming stripped 3 bases from V and 4 bases from J, with 6 bases between. CDR3 bases: TGTGCCAGCAGTTTGGGGGGCTATGGCTACACCTTC. This translates into CASSLGGYGYTF.

This clone was observed a single time. The CDR3 here is CASSLGGADEKLFF. The DNA of the CDR3 is TGTGCCAGCAGCTTAGGGGGCGCGGATGAAAAACTGTTTTTT. The chain uses TRBV7-9 and TRBJ1-4, with TRBD1 as a possible D gene (5 bases). CDR1 and CDR2 from the germline V gene are SEHNR and FQNEAQ (reference sequence). Trimming left V 1 base short and J 6 bases short, with 9 bases between. CDR3 size: 14 residues. Filled out from reference TRBV7-9 and TRBJ1-4, the complete variable domain reads DTGVSQNPRHKITKRGQNVTFRCDPISEHNRLYWYRQTLGQGPEFLTYFQNEAQLEKSRLLSDRFSAERPKGSFSTLEIQRTEQGDSAMYLCASSLGGADEKLFFGSGTQLSVL.

The table lists this clone with a count of one. This rearrangement joins TRBV13 to TRBJ2-3; the match to TRBD1 covers 12 bases. CDR1 is PRHDT and CDR2 is FYEKMQ in the germline V gene (reference sequence). V lost 6 bases and J lost 5; bases outside the gene matches: 9. There are 16 residues in the CDR3. CDR3 coding DNA: TGTGCCAGCAGAGAGACCGGGACAGGGGGCGTAGATACGCAGTATTTT. Its translation: CASRETGTGGVDTQYF.

The J gene is TRBJ2-1, the V gene TRBV7-6; 12 bases match TRBD2. Germline CDR1 SGHVS, CDR2 FNYEAQ. The CDR3 is 15 residues long. The V gene end was trimmed by 0 bases and the J gene end by 9 bases; junction bases not matched to a gene: 3. Written as DNA, the CDR3 is TGTGCCAGCAGCTTAGCGACTAGCGGGAGCGCTGAGCAGTTCTTC. Translating gives CASSLATSGSAEQFF. Full variable domain (outside the CDR3, taken from reference TRBV7-6 and TRBJ2-1): GAGVSQSPRYKVTKRGQDVALRCDPISGHVSLYWYRQALGQGPEFLTYFNYEAQQDKSGLPNDRFSAERPEGSISTLTIQRTEQRDSAMYRCASSLATSGSAEQFFGPGTRLTVL.

This clone was picked up a small number of times. V and J are TRBV27 and TRBJ2-3, with D possibly matching TRBD1 (6 bases). There are 15 residues in the CDR3. From germline, CDR1 is MNHEY and CDR2 SMNVEV (reference sequence). Trimming pared 5 bases from V and 2 bases from J, leaving 14 bases between. The CDR3 nucleotides are TGTGCCAGCAGTCTAGGGACACTCACCACAGATACGCAGTATTTT. Translation: CASSLGTLTTDTQYF.

This clone was counted a few times. The CDR3 spells CASSVRSGGEGEKLFF. The CDR3 bases are TGTGCCAGCAGCGTCCGGTCGGGGGGCGAAGGTGAAAAACTGTTTTTT. The V call is TRBV9, the J call TRBJ1-4; the D gene is possibly TRBD1 (6 bases). The CDR3 contains 16 residues. Germline-derived CDR1 and CDR2 are SGDLS and YYNGEE. V gave up 2 bases and J gave up 7 bases, with 18 bases separating them.

The chain links TRBV30 to TRBJ2-5, with 8 bases aligning to TRBD1. CDR1 is GTSNPN, CDR2 SVGIG, per germline (reference sequence). The CDR3 loop spans 13 amino acids. V was clipped by 4 bases and J by 2 bases; unmatched bases: 3. The CDR3 nucleotides read TGTGCCTGGATCGGACAGGGACAAGAGACCCAGTACTTC. This sequence encodes CAWIGQGQETQYF.

The chain combines TRBV27 with TRBJ2-7, with 11 nucleotides matching TRBD2. Germline-derived CDR1 and CDR2 are MNHEY and SMNVEV (reference sequence). Trimming at V came to 9 bases and at J to 8 bases, leaving 9 bases not matched to a gene. The CDR3 sequence is 13 residues long. CDR3 amino acids: CARTSGVLIKQYF. CDR3 bases: TGTGCCAGGACTAGCGGGGTCCTGATCAAGCAGTACTTC.

The chain uses TRBV19 and TRBJ1-6; D may be TRBD1 (6 bases). Trimming removed 6 bases at V and 4 bases at J, with 13 bases between. The germline V gene encodes CDR1 LNHDA and CDR2 SQIVND (reference sequence). CDR3 length: 15 amino acids. This chain's CDR3 is CASSAGTFYNSPLHF. CDR3 DNA: TGTGCCAGTAGCGCCGGGACATTTTATAATTCACCCCTCCACTTT. The full variable domain, its missing parts supplied by reference TRBV19 and TRBJ1-6, is DGGITQSPKYLFRKEGQNVTLSCEQNLNHDAMYWYRQDPGQGLRLIYYSQIVNDFQKGDIAEGYSVSREKKESFPLTVTSAQKNPTAFYLCASSAGTFYNSPLHFGNGTRLTVT.

J is TRBJ1-4 and V is TRBV5-5; weak D call: TRBD1 (6 bases). The ends were cut back, 2 bases at V and 8 bases at J, with 10 bases in the middle. Germline CDR1 and CDR2: SGHKS and YYEKEE (reference sequence). CDR3 length equals 13 residues. CDR3 nucleotide sequence: TGTGCCAGCAGCTTCCCACAGGGAGAAAAACTGTTTTTT. Encoded protein: CASSFPQGEKLFF.

The chain has TRBV27 and TRBJ2-3; maybe TRBD1 (6 bases). The CDR3 length is 14 residues. CDR1 and CDR2 (germline): MNHEY, SMNVEV (reference sequence). With 7 bases removed from V and 8 bases from J, the gap between germline ends came to 19 bases. The CDR3 region has the DNA TGTGCCAGCATCGCTTTCAGGGGAGTGGGTACGCAGTATTTT. Protein product: CASIAFRGVGTQYF.

The chain links TRBV5-6 to TRBJ2-5, with TRBD2 as a possible D gene (6 bases). This CDR3 comprises 14 residues. The germline gives CDR1 SGHDT, CDR2 YYEEEE. The V end was cut by 2 bases, the J end by 4 bases, with 12 bases between. DNA of the CDR3: TGTGCCAGCAGCTTCTCGGGACTTCCAGAGACCCAGTACTTC. Protein: CASSFSGLPETQYF.

The CDR3 sequence: CASSYSGQGLNTEAFF. CDR3 DNA: TGTGCCAGCAGTTACTCCGGCCAGGGGTTGAACACTGAAGCTTTCTTT. V usage is TRBV6-5 and J usage is TRBJ1-1, with a tentative D call TRBD1 (6 bases). Trimming took off 0 bases at V and 0 bases at J, with 11 bases between the two ends. The CDR3 extends over 16 amino acids. Per the germline V gene, CDR1 is MNHEY and CDR2 is SVGAGI.

The chain is built from TRBV5-1 and TRBJ1-4; 7 bases are shared with TRBD1. This CDR3 is built from 13 residues. Germline V gives CDR1 SGHRS, CDR2 YFSETQ. The trim removed 2 bases at V and 8 bases at J, leaving 3 bases unmatched. The CDR3 DNA follows: TGCGCCAGCAGCTTTCCACAGGGGGAAAAACTGTTTTTT. It yields the protein CASSFPQGEKLFF.

The chain links TRBV7-9 to TRBJ1-1; D call uncertain. V was cut by 5 bases and J by 1 base, with 14 bases left in between. Germline values: CDR1 SEHNR, CDR2 FQNEAQ (reference sequence). The CDR3 consists of 15 residues. CDR3 bases: TGTGCCAGCAGCCCGGCGGGTACGAGGAACACTGAAGCTTTCTTT. As protein: CASSPAGTRNTEAFF.

This chain links TRBV10-2 with TRBJ2-7; 7 positions agree with TRBD1. Unmatched junction bases numbered 1, after V lost 5 bases and J lost 6 bases. This CDR3 is built from 11 residues. Germline V CDR1 and CDR2: WSHSY, SAAADI. CDR3: CASSHRGEQYF. In nucleotides, the CDR3 is TGCGCCAGCAGTCACAGGGGCGAGCAGTACTTC.

The chain carries TRBV6-5 and TRBJ1-5, with 9 nucleotides matching TRBD1. Unmatched junction bases numbered 6, after V lost 6 bases and J lost 6 bases. Germline V gene lookup returns CDR1 MNHEY and CDR2 SVGAGI. The CDR3 runs to 14 residues. This CDR3 reads CASSPTGGRQPQHF. CDR3 nucleotide sequence: TGTGCCAGCAGCCCGACAGGGGGTCGTCAGCCCCAGCATTTT.

This clone was found once. J is TRBJ1-6 and V is TRBV7-3; no clear D gene. From germline, CDR1 is SGHTA and CDR2 FQGTGA. V was pared by 2 bases and J by 6 bases, with 8 bases between. This CDR3 has 14 amino acids. Here the CDR3 DNA reads TGTGCCAGCAGCTTAGGGCAGCTTAATTCACCCCTCCACTTT. Translation: CASSLGQLNSPLHF.

This chain joins TRBV28 and TRBJ1-1, with D perhaps TRBD1 (6 bases). The CDR3 contains 13 residues. Germline CDR1 and CDR2: MDHEN and SYDVKM. The ends were cut back, 6 bases at V and 1 base at J, with 9 bases in the middle. This chain's CDR3 is CASRPQGNTEAFF. CDR3 DNA: TGTGCCAGCAGGCCACAGGGGAACACTGAAGCTTTCTTT. Complete variable domain (other parts from reference TRBV28 and TRBJ1-1): DVKVTQSSRYLVKRTGEKVFLECVQDMDHENMFWYRQDPGLGLRLIYFSYDVKMKEKGDIPEGYSVSREKKERFSLILESASTNQTSMYLCASRPQGNTEAFFGQGTRLTVV.

This clone was detected a few times. V and J are TRBV6-6 and TRBJ2-7, with TRBD2 identical over 10 bases. After removal of 4 bases from V and 4 bases from J, the junction contained 1 base not matched to a gene. The CDR3 totals 13 residues. Germline-derived CDR1 and CDR2 are MNHNY and SVGAGI (reference sequence). The CDR3 is CASSLTSGYEQYF. In DNA form, the CDR3 reads TGTGCCAGCAGTTTGACTAGCGGGTACGAGCAGTACTTC.

The chain has TRBV29-1 and TRBJ2-5, with D perhaps TRBD1 (6 bases). Trimming cost V 5 bases and J 9 bases, with 19 bases left between them. This CDR3 is built from 13 residues. Germline V gene data show CDR1 as SQVTM and CDR2 as ANQGSEA. The CDR3 DNA reads as TGCAGCGTTAACCTTCCGGGACAAGGGGCCCAGTACTTC. Protein: CSVNLPGQGAQYF.

The V and J genes are TRBV2 and TRBJ2-5; 7 bases align to TRBD2. V lost 8 bases to trimming and J lost 2 bases; unmatched junction nucleotides: 2. Germline loops: CDR1 SNHLY, CDR2 FYNNEI. This CDR3 region has 12 residues. Here the CDR3 reads CASGGLQETQYF. The CDR3 region has the DNA TGTGCCAGCGGGGGACTACAAGAGACCCAGTACTTC.